This T cell receptor beta chain is from a study of blood T cell repertoires in COVID-19. Study context: Sites in the United States, Italy and Spain provided acute and convalescent COVID-19 samples. Sample material is recorded as cDNA or gDNA derived from T cells, B-cell-depleted T cells, or PBMCs.

The V gene's germline CDR1 is SEHNR and CDR2 FQNEAQ (reference sequence). The CDR3 is 12 amino acids. V lost 2 bases and J 9 bases, leaving 8 bases between the germline ends. Original processing notes: Estimated nucleated cell counts came from reference gene primer amplification. The method was immunoSEQ multiplex PCR; TCRdb's version includes in-frame clones alone and lacks a portion of them. V and J calls and clone size are given by that table; D and trimming were obtained from the DNA. Of tens of thousands of clones detected, 80% to 85% appear once; the ten largest clones hold around 2%. The sequenced material came from peripheral blood. This clonotype was obtained from a woman aged 60-75 years with acute or convalescent COVID-19. The chain carries TRBV7-9 and TRBJ2-1, with D possibly being TRBD2 (5 bases). CDR3 coding DNA: TGTGCCAGCAGCTTAACCGCGGGTGAGCAGTTCTTC. Encoded protein: CASSLTAGEQFF.